The clone carrying this TCR beta chain has a handful of counts. Its antigen is not identified. Each CDR3 protein is one row after TCRdb ran MiXCR on the reads. Of some 920,000 distinct CDR3 sequences listed, 30% to 40% were seen once; the top ten hold more than 13%. The data were taken from a study of T cell repertoires in cytomegalovirus infection. About the study: Public signatures in TCR beta pointed to CMV infection and matching HLA type. Study-level findings and limits: HLA-C-restricted TCR beta clonotypes specific for CMV led the ex vivo response.

From germline, CDR1 is ENHRY and CDR2 SYGVKD. J was trimmed by 4 bases and V by 8 bases; bases with no gene match: 5. The CDR3 is 13 residues long. The rearrangement joins TRBV10-3 to TRBJ2-1; 7 positions match TRBD1. This TCR was recovered from a human donor in good health (CMV status not recorded). Some clones in this sample may be carry-over from other donors' samples. Sequencing used cultured CD8+ T cells from PBMCs, obtained from culture after CMV antigen stimulation. CDR3 in DNA: TGTGCCATCCGTTTGGGACAGTACAATGAGCAGTTCTTC. Translated: CAIRLGQYNEQFF.